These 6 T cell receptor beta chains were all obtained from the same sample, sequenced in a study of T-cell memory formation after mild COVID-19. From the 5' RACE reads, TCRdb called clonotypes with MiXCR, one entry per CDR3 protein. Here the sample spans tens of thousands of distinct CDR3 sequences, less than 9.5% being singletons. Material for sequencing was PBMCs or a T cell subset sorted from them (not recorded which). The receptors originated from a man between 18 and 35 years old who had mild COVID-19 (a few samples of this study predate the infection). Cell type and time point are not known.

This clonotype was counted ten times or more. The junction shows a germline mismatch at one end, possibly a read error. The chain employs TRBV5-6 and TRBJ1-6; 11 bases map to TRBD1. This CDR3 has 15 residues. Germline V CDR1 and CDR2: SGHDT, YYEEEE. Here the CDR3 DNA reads TGTGCCAGCAACTTGAGAGGGACAGGGGGTTCACCCCTCCACTTT. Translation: CASNLRGTGGSPLHF.

This CDR3 is CASSPTGTGVAGYTF. In nucleotides, the CDR3 is TGCGCCAGCAGCCCCACCGGGACAGGGGTAGCTGGCTACACCTTC. This chain connects TRBV5-1 to TRBJ1-2; 10 nucleotides agree with TRBD1. CDR1 is SGHRS and CDR2 is YFSETQ in the germline V gene. Trimming at V came to 4 bases and at J to 7 bases, leaving 10 bases not matched to a gene. The CDR3 has 15 amino acids.

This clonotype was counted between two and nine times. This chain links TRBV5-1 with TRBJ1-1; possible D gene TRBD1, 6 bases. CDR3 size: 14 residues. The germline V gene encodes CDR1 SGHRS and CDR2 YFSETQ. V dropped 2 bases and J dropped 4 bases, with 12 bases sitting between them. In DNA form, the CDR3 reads TGCGCCAGCAGCTTCGCCAGGGGTCTCACTGAAGCTTTCTTT. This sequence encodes CASSFARGLTEAFF.

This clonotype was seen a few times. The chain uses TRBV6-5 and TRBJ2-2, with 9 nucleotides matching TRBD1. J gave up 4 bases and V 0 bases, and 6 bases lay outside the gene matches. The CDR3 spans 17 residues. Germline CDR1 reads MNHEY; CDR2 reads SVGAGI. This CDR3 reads CASSYSNRGHGTGELFF. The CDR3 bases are TGTGCCAGCAGTTACTCGAACAGGGGGCACGGCACCGGGGAGCTGTTTTTT.

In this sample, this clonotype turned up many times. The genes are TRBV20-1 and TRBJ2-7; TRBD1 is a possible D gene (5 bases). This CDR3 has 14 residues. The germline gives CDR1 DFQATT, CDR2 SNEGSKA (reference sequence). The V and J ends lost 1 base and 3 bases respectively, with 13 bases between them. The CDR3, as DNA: TGCAGTGCTAGAGCAGGACATGGCGTCTACGAGCAGTACTTC. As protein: CSARAGHGVYEQYF.

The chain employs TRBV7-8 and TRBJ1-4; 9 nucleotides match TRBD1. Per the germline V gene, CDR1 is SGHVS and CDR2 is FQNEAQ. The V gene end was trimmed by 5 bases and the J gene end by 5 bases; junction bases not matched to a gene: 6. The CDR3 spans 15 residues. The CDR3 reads CASSQGGQGNEKLFF. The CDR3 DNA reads TGTGCCAGCAGCCAAGGCGGACAGGGGAATGAAAAACTGTTTTTT.